The 32 T cell receptor beta chains listed next were all sequenced from one sample in a study of T cells in tuberculosis. Method: immunoSEQ multiplex PCR; TCRdb's copy keeps in-frame clones and lacks some. The sample yields 35,000 to 40,000 clones, almost 95% seen once. The sample was PBMCs. These receptors originate from a donor aged 10-29 years with latent tuberculosis or without tuberculosis infection. Some clones in this sample may be carry-over from other donors' samples.

Here the CDR3 DNA reads TGTGCTAGTGGTTTGGGCCAGGGAGGCGGGGAGCTGTTTTTT. Its translation is CASGLGQGGGELFF. The V call is TRBV12-5, the J call TRBJ2-2, with a possible D match to TRBD2 (6 bases). Per the germline V gene, CDR1 is LGHNT and CDR2 is FRNRAP. The CDR3 runs 14 residues. The ends were cut back, 1 base at V and 7 bases at J, with 10 bases in the middle.

The rearrangement links TRBV30 to TRBJ1-1, with D unclear. The germline V gene has CDR1 GTSNPN and CDR2 SVGIG (reference sequence). V was clipped by 4 bases and J by 5 bases, with 17 bases between them. The CDR3 loop spans 14 amino acids. The CDR3 here is CAWNTRVRRTEAFF. In nucleotides, the CDR3 is TGTGCCTGGAATACCCGGGTTAGGCGAACTGAAGCTTTCTTT.

The chain links TRBV4-1 to TRBJ2-7; TRBD2 matches at 9 bases. The germline V gene has CDR1 MGHRA and CDR2 YSYEKL. With 3 bases clipped from V and 4 bases from J, the junction kept 4 bases outside the gene matches. There are 14 residues in the CDR3. CDR3 in DNA: TGCGCCAGCAGCCAGCTAGCGGGGTCGTACGAGCAGTACGTC. Translating it yields CASSQLAGSYEQYV.

V usage is TRBV2 and J usage is TRBJ2-5; TRBD2 agrees at 10 bases. Trimming took 1 base from V and 5 from J; bases not matched to a gene: 7. CDR1 and CDR2 (germline): SNHLY, FYNNEI. The CDR3 is 16 residues long. The CDR3 DNA reads as TGTGCCAGCAGTGAAGATAGCGGGGGGCCTGGGGAGACCCAGTACTTC. This encodes CASSEDSGGPGETQYF.

V is TRBV18 and J is TRBJ2-7; D is unclear. Germline CDR1 and CDR2: KGHSH and LQKENI. With 0 bases removed from V and 3 bases from J, the gap between germline ends came to 6 bases. The CDR3 loop spans 13 amino acids. CDR3 DNA sequence: TGTGCCAGCTCACCACCCGAGGACTACGAGCAGTACTTC. Translation: CASSPPEDYEQYF.

This chain uses TRBV14 with TRBJ1-2; D is ambiguous. Germline loops: CDR1 SGHDN, CDR2 FVKESK. V was pared by 0 bases and J by 4 bases, with 6 bases between. The CDR3 is 13 amino acids. The CDR3 reads CASSQESSYGYTF. The CDR3 bases are TGTGCCAGCAGCCAAGAATCCAGCTATGGCTACACCTTC.

The chain uses TRBV12-5 and TRBJ2-1; tentative D call: TRBD1 (6 bases). CDR3 length: 14 amino acids. Trimming pared 6 bases from V and 2 bases from J, leaving 11 bases between. Germline V lookup: CDR1 LGHNT, CDR2 FRNRAP. The CDR3 nucleotides are TGTGCTAGTGGCTGGGGGCCCCCCTACAATGAGCAGTTCTTC. It encodes CASGWGPPYNEQFF.

The V call is TRBV28, the J call TRBJ1-2, with D hard to call. CDR1 is MDHEN, CDR2 SYDVKM, per germline. The germline V and J ends were trimmed by 5 bases and 4 bases, with 17 bases remaining between them. The CDR3 covers 15 residues. CDR3: CASSRAREGFYGYTF. The CDR3 nucleotides are TGTGCCAGCAGTCGCGCGAGGGAGGGTTTCTATGGCTACACCTTC.

J is TRBJ1-4 and V is TRBV2, with D possibly TRBD1 on 6 matching bases. This CDR3 comprises 15 residues. The germline V gene encodes CDR1 SNHLY and CDR2 FYNNEI. Trimming removed 6 bases from V and 8 bases from J, with 19 bases in between. The CDR3 DNA follows: TGTGCCAGCAGAATTGGGGGGGCCAGTGGGGAAAAACTGTTTTTT. It specifies CASRIGGASGEKLFF. The variable domain in full, completed from reference TRBV2 and TRBJ1-4, reads EPEVTQTPSHQVTQMGQEVILRCVPISNHLYFYWYRQILGQKVEFLVSFYNNEISEKSEIFDDQFSVERPDGSNFTLKIRSTKLEDSAMYFCASRIGGASGEKLFFGSGTQLSVL.

The rearrangement links TRBV6-5 to TRBJ2-7, with D tentatively TRBD2 (5 bases). Deletions cut 8 bases from V and 3 bases from J, with 20 bases between. From germline, CDR1 is MNHEY and CDR2 SVGAGI. This CDR3 is 15 amino acids long. The CDR3 nucleotides read TGTGCCAGCGGCCCCTTGGACCGGACTCTCTACGAGCAGTACTTC. Translation gives CASGPLDRTLYEQYF.

The rearrangement uses TRBV11-3 and TRBJ2-5, with 9 bases identical to TRBD1. The CDR3 extends over 16 amino acids. Germline values: CDR1 SGHNT, CDR2 YENEEA. J gave up 5 bases and V 4 bases, and 11 bases lay outside the gene matches. As DNA, the CDR3 is TGTGCCAGCAGCTCCAGAGGGACAGGGCCGCCGGAGACCCAGTACTTC. Its protein product is CASSSRGTGPPETQYF.

This clone is a singleton in its sample. The rearrangement uses TRBV11-3 and TRBJ1-2; perhaps TRBD1 as D (6 bases). Trimming pared 4 bases from V and 2 bases from J, leaving 14 bases between. The CDR3 extends over 15 amino acids. CDR1 and CDR2 (germline): SGHNT, YENEEA. The CDR3 DNA follows: TGTGCCAGCAGCTGCCGAACAGGGATCAACTATGGCTACACCTTC. Its protein product is CASSCRTGINYGYTF.

The chain employs TRBV11-2 and TRBJ2-5, with TRBD2 matching over 11 bases. The germline V gene encodes CDR1 SGHAT and CDR2 FQNNGV. Trimming took 1 base from V and 6 from J; bases not matched to a gene: 4. The CDR3 is 15 amino acids. CDR3 sequence reads: CASSLVSGGAKTQYF. The CDR3 bases are TGTGCCAGCAGCTTAGTTAGCGGGGGGGCGAAGACCCAGTACTTC.

This clone was counted a single time. The chain links TRBV11-2 to TRBJ2-5, with 9 bases identical to TRBD2. This CDR3 comprises 14 residues. The trim removed 2 bases at V and 6 bases at J, leaving 4 bases unmatched. The germline gives CDR1 SGHAT, CDR2 FQNNGV. The CDR3 loop reads CASSLYSGGKTQYF. The CDR3 DNA sequence: TGTGCCAGCAGCTTATATAGCGGGGGTAAGACCCAGTACTTC. Full variable domain (outside the CDR3, taken from reference TRBV11-2 and TRBJ2-5): EAGVAQSPRYKIIEKRQSVAFWCNPISGHATLYWYQQILGQGPKLLIQFQNNGVVDDSQLPKDRFSAERLKGVDSTLKIQPAKLEDSAVYLCASSLYSGGKTQYFGPGTRLLVL.

This sequence joins TRBV30 and TRBJ1-5; maybe TRBD1 (5 bases). CDR3 length: 17 residues. Trimming left V 0 bases short and J 2 bases short, with 17 bases between. Germline V gene data show CDR1 as GTSNPN and CDR2 as SVGIG (reference sequence). CDR3: CAWSVNLQGGRNQPQHF. The CDR3 bases are TGTGCCTGGAGTGTAAACTTGCAGGGAGGGCGCAATCAGCCCCAGCATTTT.

V gene TRBV25-1 combines with J gene TRBJ2-3; possible D gene TRBD1, 6 bases. The CDR3 is 16 amino acids. Looked up from germline, CDR1 is MGHDK and CDR2 is SYGVNS. V lost 3 bases and J 7 bases, leaving 20 bases between the germline ends. The CDR3 is CASSDYRAGFQNTQYF. The CDR3 DNA sequence: TGTGCCAGCAGTGACTACAGGGCAGGGTTTCAGAATACGCAGTATTTT. The entire variable domain, with the rest obtained from reference TRBV25-1 and TRBJ2-3, is as follows: EADIYQTPRYLVIGTGKKITLECSQTMGHDKMYWYQQDPGMELHLIHYSYGVNSTEKGDLSSESTVSRIRTEHFPLTLESARPSHTSQYLCASSDYRAGFQNTQYFGPGTRLTVL.

This clone showed up just once. CDR3: CATSRGSGGTLAKNIQYF. As DNA, the CDR3 is TGTGCCACCAGCCGGGGTAGCGGGGGGACCTTAGCCAAAAACATTCAGTACTTC. V usage is TRBV2 and J usage is TRBJ2-4; 10 bases are a match to TRBD2. CDR1 and CDR2 (germline): SNHLY, FYNNEI. The CDR3 has 18 amino acids. V was clipped by 10 bases and J by 0 bases; unmatched bases: 15.

The chain recombines TRBV19 with TRBJ2-1; TRBD2 matches at 14 bases. The germline CDR1 and CDR2 sequences are LNHDA and SQIVND (reference sequence). CDR3 length: 18 amino acids. V lost 3 bases and J lost 7; bases outside the gene matches: 11. CDR3 sequence reads: CASSILGGLAGGQNEQFF. CDR3 DNA sequence: TGTGCCAGTAGTATTCTAGGCGGACTAGCGGGGGGTCAAAATGAGCAGTTCTTC.

The rearrangement links TRBV18 to TRBJ1-2; a weak D match, TRBD1 (6 bases). V was shortened by 2 bases and J by 4 bases, with 8 bases between the two germline ends. From germline, CDR1 is KGHSH and CDR2 LQKENI. The CDR3 runs to 13 residues. CDR3 loop: CASSPDRLYGYTF. CDR3 DNA: TGTGCCAGCTCACCAGACAGGCTCTATGGCTACACCTTC.

This chain connects TRBV5-6 to TRBJ2-2; 8 nucleotides line up with TRBD1. The CDR3 is 18 amino acids. V trimming: 3 bases; J trimming: 4 bases; junction bases outside the gene matches: 14. CDR1 is SGHDT and CDR2 is YYEEEE in the germline V gene. CDR3 nucleotides: TGTGCCAGCAGCTCCCAAAAGGACAGGGTTAGAATCACCGGGGAGCTGTTTTTT. Translating it yields CASSSQKDRVRITGELFF.

The CDR3 sequence: CASSPAVKGRGPQHF. The CDR3 DNA is TGTGCCAGCAGTCCCGCGGTGAAGGGCCGGGGGCCCCAGCATTTT. The chain has TRBV27 and TRBJ1-5, with unresolved D. The V end was cut by 5 bases, the J end by 9 bases, with 20 bases between. In germline, CDR1 is MNHEY, CDR2 SMNVEV (reference sequence). The CDR3 contains 15 residues.

The rearrangement joins TRBV12-5 to TRBJ1-3; D ambiguous. The CDR3 consists of 14 residues. The ends were cut back, 5 bases at V and 2 bases at J, with 10 bases in the middle. The germline CDR1 and CDR2 sequences are LGHNT and FRNRAP. The CDR3 reads CASGAGVAGNTIYF. CDR3 nucleotides: TGTGCTAGTGGTGCCGGGGTGGCTGGAAACACCATATATTTT.

The rearrangement joins TRBV21-1 to TRBJ2-7; the table's D call of TRBD2 was not tested on the DNA. TRBV21-1 is a known pseudogene. This CDR3 comprises 14 residues. The CDR3 is CASKRNGDPRKQYF. The CDR3 DNA sequence: TGTGCCAGCAAACGGAACGGAGACCCGAGGAAGCAGTACTTC.

The chain combines TRBV19 with TRBJ2-5, with 11 bases lining up with TRBD2. This CDR3 spans 15 amino acids. Per the germline V gene, CDR1 is LNHDA and CDR2 is SQIVND (reference sequence). Losses at the gene ends were 3 bases for V and 4 bases for J; bases not matched to a gene: 4. The DNA of the CDR3 is TGTGCCAGTAGTATCCTAGCGGGGGGACTAGAGACCCAGTACTTC. Translating it yields CASSILAGGLETQYF.

CDR3 DNA sequence: TGTGCCAGCAGCTTAGTTTCCGGGAGCTCCTACGAGCAGTACTTC. This encodes CASSLVSGSSYEQYF. The chain employs TRBV11-2 and TRBJ2-7; D possibly corresponds to TRBD2 (6 bases). There are 15 residues in the CDR3. The V end lost 1 base, the J end lost 0 bases, and 10 bases lay between the germline ends. Germline lookup yields CDR1 SGHAT and CDR2 FQNNGV.

The gene calls are TRBV4-3 and TRBJ2-7; 11 bases are shared with TRBD2. Germline CDR1 reads LGHNA; CDR2 reads YSLEER. V shed 3 bases, J shed 9 bases, and the junction held 13 bases outside the gene matches. This CDR3 has 16 residues. Here the CDR3 reads CASSHPLTSGVRMQYF. CDR3 DNA: TGCGCCAGCAGCCACCCTTTGACTAGCGGGGTCCGCATGCAGTACTTC.

The rearrangement links TRBV10-3 to TRBJ2-7, with a tentative D call TRBD1 (6 bases). The CDR3 spans 15 residues. Germline CDR1 reads ENHRY; CDR2 reads SYGVKD. V lost 6 bases, J lost 2 bases, and 17 bases lay in between. CDR3 sequence (DNA): TGTGCCATCAGGGATCGAAGACAGGTTGCCTACGAGCAGTACGTC. Amino acid sequence: CAIRDRRQVAYEQYV.

The V gene is TRBV9, the J gene TRBJ1-1, with 8 bases that match TRBD1. This CDR3 spans 15 amino acids. Germline trimming cut 0 bases from V and 4 bases from J; bases unmatched to any gene: 5. In germline, CDR1 is SGDLS, CDR2 YYNGEE. CDR3 bases: TGTGCCAGCAGCGTAGGCCAGGGGGCGGGCACTGAAGCTTTCTTT. Translating it yields CASSVGQGAGTEAFF.

This clone was recorded only once. This sequence joins TRBV18 and TRBJ2-1, with D possibly being TRBD1 (7 bases). Trimming left V 3 bases short and J 5 bases short, with 17 bases between. The germline CDR1 and CDR2 sequences are KGHSH and LQKENI. The CDR3 is 16 residues long. The CDR3 DNA reads TGTGCCAGCTCACCTGCGCGGGACAGTAGGAACAATGAGCAGTTCTTC. It translates to CASSPARDSRNNEQFF.

This clone was picked up one time. The chain has TRBV7-2 and TRBJ2-7, with a weak D call TRBD2 (6 bases). The CDR3 covers 16 residues. Deletions cut 1 base from V and 3 bases from J, with 16 bases between. CDR1 SGHTA and CDR2 FQGNSA come from the germline V gene. In DNA form, the CDR3 reads TGTGCCAGCAGCTTAGAGGGAGGCCACGCAAGCTACGAGCAGTACGTC. Protein: CASSLEGGHASYEQYV.

The chain employs TRBV29-1 and TRBJ1-2, with D unresolved. CDR3 length: 13 residues. Trimming took off 2 bases at V and 12 bases at J, with 19 bases between the two ends. Germline lookup yields CDR1 SQVTM and CDR2 ANQGSEA. The chain's CDR3 is CSVEYATAMTHTF. The CDR3 DNA follows: TGCAGCGTTGAATACGCTACAGCCATGACGCACACCTTC.

V usage is TRBV4-3 and J usage is TRBJ1-3; TRBD1 is a possible D gene (5 bases). V lost 2 bases and J lost 0, with 17 bases in between. The germline CDR1 and CDR2 sequences are LGHNA and YSLEER. This CDR3 is 18 amino acids long. The CDR3 is CASSQQKGRTISGNTIYF. The CDR3 region has the DNA TGCGCCAGCAGCCAACAAAAGGGGAGGACTATCTCTGGAAACACCATATATTTT.